Following are 5 T cell receptor beta chains from one sample sequenced in a study of blood T cell repertoires in COVID-19. The protocol was immunoSEQ multiplex PCR, while the TCRdb copy is restricted to in-frame clones and leaves out a portion. Of 430,000 or so clones in the sample, 85% to 90% were seen once. The sample consisted of PBMCs or T cells enriched from blood (not recorded which). These receptors came from a woman aged 40 to 49 who had recovered from COVID-19.

The gene calls are TRBV12-3 or TRBV12-4 and TRBJ2-7; D possibly corresponds to TRBD1 (7 bases). Trimming left V 5 bases short and J 3 bases short, with 11 bases between. The CDR3 extends over 13 amino acids. The CDR3 DNA follows: TGTGCCAGCAGTCCCCAGGGGGGCTACGAGCAGTACTTC. This encodes CASSPQGGYEQYF.

The J gene is TRBJ1-2, the V gene TRBV10-3; possible D gene TRBD1, 6 bases. V lost 7 bases, J lost 8 bases, and 20 bases lay in between. Germline-derived CDR1 and CDR2 are ENHRY and SYGVKD. The CDR3 loop spans 14 amino acids. As DNA, the CDR3 is TGTGCCATCAACCCGAATGAGGGCGACAGGGGCTACACCTTC. This translates into CAINPNEGDRGYTF.

The rearrangement joins TRBV27 to TRBJ1-2; TRBD1 is a possible D gene (5 bases). Trimming stripped 2 bases from V and 4 bases from J, with 11 bases between. The CDR3 is 14 amino acids. Germline V gene lookup returns CDR1 MNHEY and CDR2 SMNVEV (reference sequence). CDR3 DNA sequence: TGTGCCAGCAGTTTAAATGGCAGGGTCTATGGCTACACCTTC. Its translation: CASSLNGRVYGYTF.

The gene calls are TRBV12-3 or TRBV12-4 and TRBJ2-1; D ambiguous. Trimming shortened V by 3 bases and J by 5 bases, and 8 bases separated the two germline ends. The CDR3 covers 13 residues. The CDR3 loop reads CASSFYSHNEQFF. DNA for the CDR3: TGTGCCAGCAGTTTTTACAGCCACAATGAGCAGTTCTTC.

This chain connects TRBV5-4 to TRBJ2-5; 12 bases line up with TRBD2. The CDR3 has 15 amino acids. Losses at the gene ends were 3 bases for V and 2 bases for J; bases not matched to a gene: 2. CDR1 SGHNT and CDR2 YYREEE come from the germline V gene (reference sequence). The CDR3 reads CASSWGTSGQETQYF. The CDR3 DNA reads TGTGCCAGCAGCTGGGGGACTAGCGGGCAAGAGACCCAGTACTTC.